Detailed here is one T cell receptor (beta chain). The target antigen is unknown. The protocol was immunoSEQ multiplex PCR, while the TCRdb copy is restricted to in-frame clones and leaves out a portion. This table holds 85,000 to 90,000 clones, roughly 92% found once. The CDR3 has 14 residues. Germline loops: CDR1 SEHNR, CDR2 FQNEAQ (reference sequence). The V and J ends lost 5 bases and 5 bases respectively, with 12 bases between them. The data originate from a study of Tregs in tolerant kidney transplant recipients. Whole-study findings and limits: Validation in larger populations is needed because few patients were studied.

This clonotype originated in a human donor in good health. Sequencing used CD8+ T cells from blood. V is TRBV7-9 and J is TRBJ1-4; D gene ambiguous. The CDR3 region has the DNA TGTGCCAGCAGCCGGACGTCCGGGAATGAAAAACTGTTTTTT. This sequence encodes CASSRTSGNEKLFF. The full variable domain, rest sourced from reference TRBV7-9 and TRBJ1-4, is DTGVSQNPRHKITKRGQNVTFRCDPISEHNRLYWYRQTLGQGPEFLTYFQNEAQLEKSRLLSDRFSAERPKGSFSTLEIQRTEQGDSAMYLCASSRTSGNEKLFFGSGTQLSVL.